Below are 18 T cell receptor beta chains sequenced from a single sample in a study of beta chain features in type 1 diabetes. Since all of the isolated RNA was reverse transcribed, expressed TCRB transcripts were what got sequenced. Using immunoSEQ multiplex PCR, the repertoire was profiled, and TCRdb retains in-frame clones only, with some absent. The data contain 900,000 or so clones, roughly a sixth of them seen just once; the ten biggest clones take up roughly 0.025%. Material: naive CD4+ T cells from blood. The receptors were sampled from a woman aged 18-29 years in good health.

The chain recombines TRBV14 with TRBJ2-3, with 9 bases aligning to TRBD2. The CDR3 has 18 residues. Germline trimming cut 0 bases from V and 1 base from J; bases unmatched to any gene: 8. Per germline, CDR1 SGHDN and CDR2 FVKESK. This chain's CDR3 is CASSQEFGREGRTDTQYF. CDR3 in DNA: TGTGCCAGCAGCCAAGAGTTTGGGCGGGAGGGCCGCACAGATACGCAGTATTTT.

This clone was detected only a few times. The chain recombines TRBV5-1 with TRBJ2-5; D not resolved. Germline CDR1 reads SGHRS; CDR2 reads YFSETQ. CDR3 length: 15 residues. Deletions cut 0 bases from V and 6 bases from J, with 15 bases between. This CDR3 is CASSLGSVRSQTQYF. CDR3 in DNA: TGCGCCAGCAGCTTGGGTTCTGTGCGGTCACAGACCCAGTACTTC.

J is TRBJ2-7 and V is TRBV28; 10 nucleotides align to TRBD1. The trim removed 6 bases at V and 0 bases at J, leaving 2 bases unmatched. Germline V gene data show CDR1 as MDHEN and CDR2 as SYDVKM. CDR3 size: 14 residues. The DNA for the CDR3 is TGTGCCAGCAGGGGACAGGGGACCTCCTACGAGCAGTACTTC. It yields the protein CASRGQGTSYEQYF.

This clone appeared a few times. The chain recombines TRBV28 with TRBJ2-7, with D perhaps TRBD2 (5 bases). The CDR3 runs to 16 residues. Germline CDR1 is MDHEN and CDR2 is SYDVKM. The germline V and J ends were trimmed by 4 bases and 5 bases, with 21 bases remaining between them. CDR3 loop: CASSSSPSTALNEQYF. The CDR3 coding sequence is TGTGCCAGCAGTTCCTCCCCTAGCACAGCCCTTAACGAGCAGTACTTC.

The chain combines TRBV7-2 with TRBJ2-7, with 9 bases aligning to TRBD1. CDR1 and CDR2 from the germline V gene are SGHTA and FQGNSA. The CDR3 is 14 residues long. After removal of 3 bases from V and 3 bases from J, the junction contained 3 bases not matched to a gene. CDR3 protein: CASSFGTGYYEQYF. In DNA form, the CDR3 reads TGTGCCAGCAGCTTCGGGACAGGGTACTACGAGCAGTACTTC.

The chain carries TRBV20-1 and TRBJ2-7; D unresolved. V gave up 4 bases and J gave up 3 bases, with 4 bases separating them. The germline CDR1 and CDR2 sequences are DFQATT and SNEGSKA (reference sequence). CDR3 length: 10 residues. CDR3 coding DNA: TGCAGTGCTAATCGCTACGAGCAGTACTTC. Protein: CSANRYEQYF.

This clone was seen a few times. The chain recombines TRBV2 with TRBJ1-1; tentatively, D is TRBD1 (5 bases). Trimming took off 6 bases at V and 4 bases at J, with 12 bases between the two ends. Germline lookup yields CDR1 SNHLY and CDR2 FYNNEI. The CDR3 extends over 13 amino acids. CDR3 in amino acids: CASSVQESTEAFF. DNA for the CDR3: TGTGCCAGCAGCGTACAGGAGAGCACTGAAGCTTTCTTT.

There are a few counts of this clone. V is TRBV7-3 and J is TRBJ2-3, with D unclear. Germline lookup yields CDR1 SGHTA and CDR2 FQGTGA. Trimming pared 5 bases from V and 0 bases from J, leaving 15 bases between. CDR3 length: 16 amino acids. The CDR3 spells CASSPRASTSTDTQYF. CDR3 DNA sequence: TGTGCCAGCAGCCCACGGGCGTCCACTAGCACAGATACGCAGTATTTT.

This chain connects TRBV18 to TRBJ2-3, with D tentatively TRBD1 (6 bases). V dropped 4 bases and J dropped 1 base, with 18 bases sitting between them. The CDR3 consists of 17 residues. Germline V gene lookup returns CDR1 KGHSH and CDR2 LQKENI. The CDR3 is CASSRSLNRARTDTQYF. The CDR3, as DNA: TGTGCCAGCTCACGGTCCCTAAACAGGGCCCGCACAGATACGCAGTATTTT.

This clone occurred a few times. This chain links TRBV6-1 with TRBJ2-7; possible D gene TRBD2, 6 bases. This CDR3 has 17 residues. Germline loops: CDR1 MNHNS, CDR2 SASEGT. V lost 3 bases, J lost 1 base, and 19 bases lay in between. The CDR3: CASSDIGGPGASYEQYF. DNA of the CDR3: TGTGCCAGCAGTGATATCGGGGGACCCGGAGCGTCCTACGAGCAGTACTTC.

There are a few counts of this clone. The CDR3 region has the DNA TGTGCCAGCACCCAACAGGGGGCGGTGTTCTTC. Translated, it gives CASTQQGAVFF. The chain employs TRBV11-2 and TRBJ2-1, with 9 bases matching TRBD1. From germline, CDR1 is SGHAT and CDR2 FQNNGV. The CDR3 length is 11 residues. The V gene end was trimmed by 7 bases and the J gene end by 15 bases; junction bases not matched to a gene: 7.

V gene TRBV5-1 combines with J gene TRBJ2-7, with TRBD1 identical over 8 bases. CDR1 SGHRS and CDR2 YFSETQ come from the germline V gene. The CDR3 is made up of 16 amino acids. Trimming at V came to 1 base and at J to 7 bases, leaving 13 bases not matched to a gene. The CDR3 nucleotides are TGCGCCAGCAGCTTGCCCCCGGGACAGGCTTTTTGGGAGCAGTACTTC. It codes for CASSLPPGQAFWEQYF.

The table lists this clone with a few counts. The rearrangement joins TRBV7-8 to TRBJ2-1; TRBD2 aligns across 8 bases. Trimming removed 5 bases from V and 5 bases from J; junction bases left unmatched: 8. The CDR3 has 15 amino acids. Per germline, CDR1 SGHVS and CDR2 FQNEAQ. The CDR3 DNA is TGTGCCAGCAGCCCCCGACTAGCGAAAGACAATGAGCAGTTCTTC. This codes for CASSPRLAKDNEQFF.

The chain is built from TRBV29-1 and TRBJ1-1; D is unresolved. V lost 4 bases to trimming and J lost 1 base, with 13 bases between them. The germline V gene encodes CDR1 SQVTM and CDR2 ANQGSEA. This CDR3 comprises 14 residues. The CDR3 nucleotides are TGCAGCGTTGCCAAAGATCCCGGGAACACTGAAGCTTTCTTT. It translates to CSVAKDPGNTEAFF.

The V gene is TRBV29-1, the J gene TRBJ2-4; D is perhaps TRBD2 (6 bases). This CDR3 is 17 amino acids long. The V gene's germline CDR1 is SQVTM and CDR2 ANQGSEA. V lost 7 bases to trimming and J lost 6 bases, with 28 bases between them. The CDR3 sequence is CSAAGPNSAGGLNIQYF. DNA for the CDR3: TGCAGCGCCGCCGGGCCGAATTCAGCGGGCGGCTTAAACATTCAGTACTTC.

The rearrangement uses TRBV28 and TRBJ2-3, with D maybe TRBD1 (6 bases). CDR1 is MDHEN, CDR2 SYDVKM, per germline. This CDR3 has 14 residues. V dropped 8 bases and J dropped 2 bases, with 14 bases sitting between them. CDR3 amino acids: CASGQYLNTDTQYF. DNA of the CDR3: TGTGCCAGCGGACAGTACCTAAACACAGATACGCAGTATTTT.

This clone was seen only a few times. V is TRBV10-3 and J is TRBJ2-2; D assignment may be TRBD1 or TRBD2 (5 bases each). Per germline, CDR1 ENHRY and CDR2 SYGVKD. This CDR3 has 15 amino acids. Deletions cut 6 bases from V and 0 bases from J, with 11 bases between. CDR3 nucleotide sequence: TGTGCCATCAGCCCCCGGGACCCGAACACCGGGGAGCTGTTTTTT. It translates to CAISPRDPNTGELFF.

V usage is TRBV28 and J usage is TRBJ1-5; D uncertain. Trimming took 5 bases from V and 0 from J, leaving 14 bases between them. The CDR3 consists of 16 residues. Germline CDR1 reads MDHEN; CDR2 reads SYDVKM. The chain's CDR3 is CASSPQHTYSNQPQHF. The CDR3 DNA is TGTGCCAGCAGTCCCCAACACACCTATAGCAATCAGCCCCAGCATTTT.